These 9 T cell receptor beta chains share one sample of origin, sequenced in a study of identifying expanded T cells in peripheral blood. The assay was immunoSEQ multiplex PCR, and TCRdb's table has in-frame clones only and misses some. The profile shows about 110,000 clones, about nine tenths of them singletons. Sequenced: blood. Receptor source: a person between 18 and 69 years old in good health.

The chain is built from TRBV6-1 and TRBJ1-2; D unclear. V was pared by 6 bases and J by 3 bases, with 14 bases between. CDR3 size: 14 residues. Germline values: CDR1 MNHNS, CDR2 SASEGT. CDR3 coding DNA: TGTGCCAGCAGAGTGGATCCCATGGACTATGGCTACACCTTC. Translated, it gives CASRVDPMDYGYTF.

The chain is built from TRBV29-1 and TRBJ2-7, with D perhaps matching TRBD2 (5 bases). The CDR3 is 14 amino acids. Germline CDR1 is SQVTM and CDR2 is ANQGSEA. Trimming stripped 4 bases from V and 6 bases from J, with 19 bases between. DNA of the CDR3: TGCAGCGTTGCTCCCCCTCCGGGGAATCGCGAGCAGTACTTC. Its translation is CSVAPPPGNREQYF.

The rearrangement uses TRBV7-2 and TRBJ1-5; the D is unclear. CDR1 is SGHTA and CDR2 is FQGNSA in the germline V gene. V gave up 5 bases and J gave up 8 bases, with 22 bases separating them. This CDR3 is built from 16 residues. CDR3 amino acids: CASSPHSGPYLEPQHF. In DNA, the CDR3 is TGTGCCAGCAGCCCTCATTCCGGGCCCTACCTGGAGCCCCAGCATTTT.

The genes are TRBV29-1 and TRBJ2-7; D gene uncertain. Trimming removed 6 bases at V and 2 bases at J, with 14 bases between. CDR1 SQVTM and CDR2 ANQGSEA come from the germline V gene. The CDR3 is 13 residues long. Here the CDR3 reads CSVAWVGTYEQYF. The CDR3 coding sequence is TGCAGCGTGGCATGGGTCGGCACCTACGAGCAGTACTTC.

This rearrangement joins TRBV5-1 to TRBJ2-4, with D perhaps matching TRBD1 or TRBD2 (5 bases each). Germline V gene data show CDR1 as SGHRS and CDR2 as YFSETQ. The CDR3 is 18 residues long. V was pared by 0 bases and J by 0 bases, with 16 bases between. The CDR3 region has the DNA TGCGCCAGCAGCTTGGACTTCGGGGACCTCGTAGCCAAAAACATTCAGTACTTC. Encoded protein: CASSLDFGDLVAKNIQYF. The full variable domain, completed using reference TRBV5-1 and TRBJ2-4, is KAGVTQTPRYLIKTRGQQVTLSCSPISGHRSVSWYQQTPGQGLQFLFEYFSETQRNKGNFPGRFSGRQFSNSRSEMNVSTLELGDSALYLCASSLDFGDLVAKNIQYFGAGTRLSVL.

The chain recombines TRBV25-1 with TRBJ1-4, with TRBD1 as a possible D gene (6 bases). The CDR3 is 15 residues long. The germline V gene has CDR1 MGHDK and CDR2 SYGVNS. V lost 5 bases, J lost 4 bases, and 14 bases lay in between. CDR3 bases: TGTGCCAGCAGTACGCGAAGGGGGATTAATGAAAAACTGTTTTTT. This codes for CASSTRRGINEKLFF. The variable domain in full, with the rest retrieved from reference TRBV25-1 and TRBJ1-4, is EADIYQTPRYLVIGTGKKITLECSQTMGHDKMYWYQQDPGMELHLIHYSYGVNSTEKGDLSSESTVSRIRTEHFPLTLESARPSHTSQYLCASSTRRGINEKLFFGSGTQLSVL.

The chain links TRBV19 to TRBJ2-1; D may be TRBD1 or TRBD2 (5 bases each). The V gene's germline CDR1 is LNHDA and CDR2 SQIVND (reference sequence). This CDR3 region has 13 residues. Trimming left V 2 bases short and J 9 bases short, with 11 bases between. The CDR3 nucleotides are TGTGCCAGTAGTATACAGGGAGCTGGTGAGCAGTTCTTC. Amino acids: CASSIQGAGEQFF.

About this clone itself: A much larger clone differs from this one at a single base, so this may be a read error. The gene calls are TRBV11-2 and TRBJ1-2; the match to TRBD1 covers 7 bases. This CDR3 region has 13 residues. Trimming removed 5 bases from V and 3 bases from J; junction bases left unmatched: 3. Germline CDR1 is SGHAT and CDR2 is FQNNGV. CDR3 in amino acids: CASSRQGDYGYTF. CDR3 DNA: TGTGCCAGCAGCCGACAGGGTGACTATGGCTACACCTTC.

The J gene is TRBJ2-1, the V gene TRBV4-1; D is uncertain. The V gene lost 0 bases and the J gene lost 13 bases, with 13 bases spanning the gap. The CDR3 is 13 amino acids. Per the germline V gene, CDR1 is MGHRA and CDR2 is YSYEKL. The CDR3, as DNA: TGCGCCAGCAGCCAAGATGTAGGTCTCCAACAGTTCTTC. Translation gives CASSQDVGLQQFF.